Each of the 26 T cell receptor beta chains below was sequenced from the same sample in a study of cytomegalovirus exposure and HLA in healthy donors. Vbeta (60) and Jbeta (13) primers were used in the PCR. TCRdb's table, derived via immunoSEQ multiplex PCR, lists solely in-frame clones and lacks some. The sample shows about 150,000 clones, over 65% of them seen only once. The sequencing input was PBMCs. These receptors came from a man aged 18 to 29 in good health and CMV-seropositive.

Only one count was recorded for this clone. At one of its ends the junction is not consistent with the germline gene, which may arise from a read error. V is TRBV6-5 and J is TRBJ2-1; tentatively, D is TRBD2 (6 bases). This CDR3 spans 15 amino acids. The germline gives CDR1 MNHEY, CDR2 SVGAGI. The CDR3 DNA reads TGTGCCAGCAGGTACTTCCCGGGGGACTCCAATGAGCAGTTCTTC. Residues: CASRYFPGDSNEQFF.

The chain links TRBV5-1 to TRBJ2-5; TRBD2 aligns across 12 bases. CDR3 size: 15 residues. The germline V gene encodes CDR1 SGHRS and CDR2 YFSETQ. Trimming took 2 bases from V and 2 from J; bases not matched to a gene: 1. CDR3 protein: CASSFLAGGQETQYF. The CDR3 DNA reads TGCGCCAGCAGCTTTCTAGCGGGGGGGCAAGAGACCCAGTACTTC.

CDR3 residues: CASRIAGSLSNQPQHF. DNA of the CDR3: TGTGCCAGCAGGATAGCAGGGTCGCTTAGCAATCAGCCCCAGCATTTT. The chain carries TRBV28 and TRBJ1-5, with a possible D match to TRBD1 (5 bases). V was cut by 6 bases and J by 0 bases, with 15 bases left in between. Per germline, CDR1 MDHEN and CDR2 SYDVKM. The CDR3 covers 16 residues.

The chain carries TRBV5-1 and TRBJ1-2; the D is unclear. The CDR3 totals 14 residues. In germline, CDR1 is SGHRS, CDR2 YFSETQ. V was pared by 0 bases and J by 7 bases, with 13 bases between. CDR3 nucleotide sequence: TGCGCCAGCAGCTTGGCCGCCACGGGTGGTGGCTACACCTTC. It is translated as CASSLAATGGGYTF.

The rearrangement joins TRBV6-6 to TRBJ2-1; 7 bases fit TRBD1. V gave up 7 bases and J gave up 3 bases; unmatched junction bases: 9. Germline CDR1 is MNHNY and CDR2 is SVGAGI (reference sequence). This CDR3 has 15 residues. CDR3 coding DNA: TGTGCCAGCACCGAGACAGGGACACTCTACAATGAGCAGTTCTTC. This codes for CASTETGTLYNEQFF.

The chain employs TRBV11-2 and TRBJ2-7; tentatively, D is TRBD2 (6 bases). The CDR3 extends over 14 amino acids. V lost 4 bases to trimming and J lost 2 bases, with 12 bases between them. The V gene's germline CDR1 is SGHAT and CDR2 FQNNGV. CDR3 sequence (DNA): TGTGCCAGCAGCTGGCCGGGGGTAACCTACGAGCAGTACTTC. Protein product: CASSWPGVTYEQYF.

A remark on this clone: Here the CDR3 omits its conserved ending phenylalanine or tryptophan, so a read error is the likely source. The CDR3 DNA sequence: TGTGCCATCAGCGTTCGGGACAGGGGTTCTGAAGCTTTCGTT. Protein sequence: CAISVRDRGSEAFV. J is TRBJ1-1 and V is TRBV10-3; 10 nucleotides agree with TRBD1. V was clipped by 6 bases and J by 6 bases; unmatched bases: 7. Germline CDR1 and CDR2: ENHRY and SYGVKD. This CDR3 region has 14 residues.

The rearrangement links TRBV2 to TRBJ1-1; 8 nucleotides line up with TRBD1. CDR3 length equals 15 residues. Trimming took 6 bases from V and 1 from J; bases not matched to a gene: 7. Germline CDR1 reads SNHLY; CDR2 reads FYNNEI. CDR3 coding DNA: TGTGCCAGCAGGGCAGGACAGGGTGGGAACACTGAAGCTTTCTTT. This sequence encodes CASRAGQGGNTEAFF.

The chain uses TRBV7-2 and TRBJ2-7, with 7 bases fitting TRBD2. With V trimmed by 4 bases and J by 9 bases, 15 bases remained unmatched. Looked up from germline, CDR1 is SGHTA and CDR2 is FQGNSA. This CDR3 region has 15 residues. CDR3 region: CASSSLAAGQHVQYF. As DNA, the CDR3 is TGTGCCAGCAGCTCCCTAGCGGCGGGCCAACACGTGCAGTACTTC.

This sequence joins TRBV9 and TRBJ2-5; TRBD1 agrees at 9 bases. Germline V gene data show CDR1 as SGDLS and CDR2 as YYNGEE. The CDR3 loop spans 18 amino acids. Losses at the gene ends were 1 base for V and 5 bases for J; bases not matched to a gene: 15. The CDR3 DNA reads TGTGCCAGCAGCGTAACCGATTCCGGGACAGGGAGATTGGAGACCCAGTACTTC. It translates to CASSVTDSGTGRLETQYF.

The chain has TRBV10-3 and TRBJ2-7; 10 bases are a match to TRBD2. Losses at the gene ends were 6 bases for V and 2 bases for J; bases not matched to a gene: 7. The CDR3 sequence is 15 residues long. Germline loops: CDR1 ENHRY, CDR2 SYGVKD. CDR3 DNA sequence: TGTGCCATCAGCTCCGGGACTAGCGAAACCTACGAGCAGTACTTC. Residues: CAISSGTSETYEQYF.

The chain joins TRBV20-1 to TRBJ2-5; D remains unclear. This CDR3 is 11 amino acids long. Germline CDR1 DFQATT, CDR2 SNEGSKA (reference sequence). Deletions cut 3 bases from V and 1 base from J, with 3 bases between. The CDR3 here is CSASSQETQYF. The CDR3 DNA sequence: TGCAGTGCTAGCAGCCAAGAGACCCAGTACTTC.

This chain uses TRBV2 with TRBJ1-2; 7 bases fit TRBD1. The CDR3 is made up of 14 amino acids. Germline CDR1 and CDR2: SNHLY and FYNNEI. J gave up 6 bases and V 5 bases, and 9 bases lay outside the gene matches. CDR3 residues: CASSKDREGDGYTF. The CDR3 coding sequence is TGTGCCAGCAGTAAAGACAGGGAAGGAGATGGCTACACCTTC.

The chain is built from TRBV4-3 and TRBJ1-1; D remains unclear. Looked up from germline, CDR1 is LGHNA and CDR2 is YSLEER. V was cut by 0 bases and J by 4 bases, with 15 bases left in between. The CDR3 spans 16 residues. For the CDR3, the DNA is TGCGCCAGCAGCCAAGATATTCATCGGAGGGCCACTGAAGCTTTCTTT. Its protein is CASSQDIHRRATEAFF.

This clone was observed a single time. The chain employs TRBV18 and TRBJ2-5; 8 bases align to TRBD1. V gave up 3 bases and J gave up 6 bases; unmatched junction bases: 3. In germline, CDR1 is KGHSH, CDR2 LQKENI. The CDR3 sequence is 13 residues long. The CDR3 DNA reads TGTGCCAGCTCACCGAGACAGGGGAAGACCCAGTACTTC. Its protein is CASSPRQGKTQYF. Variable domain in full (rest from reference TRBV18 and TRBJ2-5): NAGVMQNPRHLVRRRGQEARLRCSPMKGHSHVYWYRQLPEEGLKFMVYLQKENIIDESGMPKERFSAEFPKEGPSILRIQQVVRGDSAAYFCASSPRQGKTQYFGPGTRLLVL.

The chain couples TRBV7-2 to TRBJ1-5, with D possibly TRBD1 on 6 matching bases. This CDR3 contains 18 residues. Germline CDR1 and CDR2: SGHTA and FQGNSA. Trimming took 3 bases from V and 4 from J, leaving 22 bases between them. The CDR3 DNA sequence: TGTGCCAGCAGCTTTGGTGGGTTGGCAGGGGTTGGTAATCAGCCCCAGCATTTT. Encoded protein: CASSFGGLAGVGNQPQHF.

This sequence joins TRBV6-6 and TRBJ1-3; D might be TRBD1 (5 bases). With 5 bases removed from V and 2 bases from J, the gap between germline ends came to 16 bases. The CDR3 has 16 residues. Looked up from germline, CDR1 is MNHNY and CDR2 is SVGAGI (reference sequence). The CDR3 sequence is CASSRTGPETGNTIYF. DNA for the CDR3: TGTGCCAGCAGTCGTACAGGCCCAGAGACTGGAAACACCATATATTTT.

V and J are TRBV5-1 and TRBJ2-2; TRBD1 matches at 7 bases. V was pared by 4 bases and J by 5 bases, with 2 bases of the junction left unmatched. The CDR3 consists of 13 residues. Germline CDR1 reads SGHRS; CDR2 reads YFSETQ. The CDR3 DNA sequence: TGCGCCAGCAGCGTACAGGGGACCGGGGAGCTGTTTTTT. Translating gives CASSVQGTGELFF.

The genes are TRBV5-1 and TRBJ2-5; 7 bases match TRBD1. CDR1 SGHRS and CDR2 YFSETQ come from the germline V gene. The trim removed 4 bases at V and 9 bases at J, leaving 12 bases unmatched. The CDR3 contains 14 residues. CDR3 residues: CASSGQDSVGAQYF. The CDR3 bases are TGCGCCAGCAGCGGACAGGACAGCGTGGGGGCCCAGTACTTC.

This sequence joins TRBV5-6 and TRBJ2-7; TRBD1 aligns across 8 bases. The junction had 6 bases not matched to a gene; V was cut back by 4 bases and J by 0 bases. Germline loops: CDR1 SGHDT, CDR2 YYEEEE. This CDR3 comprises 15 residues. The CDR3 loop reads CASSPMTGASYEQYF. The CDR3 DNA is TGTGCCAGCAGCCCTATGACAGGGGCCTCCTACGAGCAGTACTTC.

The V and J genes are TRBV12-2 and TRBJ1-1; TRBD1 was called by the table and not checked on the DNA. TRBV12-2 is a documented pseudogene. This CDR3 has 15 amino acids. The DNA of the CDR3 is TGTGCAAGTCGCTTAGAGGGGGTTCGGAACACTGAAGCTTTCTTT. Protein product: CASRLEGVRNTEAFF.

This clone appeared once. The rearrangement joins TRBV5-1 to TRBJ1-1, with a weak D call TRBD1 (5 bases). CDR3 size: 15 residues. V was trimmed by 0 bases and J by 3 bases, leaving 12 bases between them. Germline loops: CDR1 SGHRS, CDR2 YFSETQ. This chain's CDR3 is CASSLALVGHTEAFF. CDR3 nucleotide sequence: TGCGCCAGCAGCTTGGCCCTGGTGGGGCACACTGAAGCTTTCTTT.

The rearrangement joins TRBV28 to TRBJ2-2; possible D gene TRBD2, 7 bases. Germline CDR1 and CDR2: MDHEN and SYDVKM. Trimming stripped 3 bases from V and 7 bases from J, with 12 bases between. This CDR3 contains 14 residues. The CDR3 coding sequence is TGTGCCAGCAGTTTCGGGGGGCGGGTCGGGGAGCTGTTTTTT. Its translation is CASSFGGRVGELFF. The full variable domain, completed using reference TRBV28 and TRBJ2-2, is DVKVTQSSRYLVKRTGEKVFLECVQDMDHENMFWYRQDPGLGLRLIYFSYDVKMKEKGDIPEGYSVSREKKERFSLILESASTNQTSMYLCASSFGGRVGELFFGEGSRLTVL.

J is TRBJ2-7 and V is TRBV21-1; TRBD1, as called in the table, went unchecked against the DNA. TRBV21-1 is listed as a pseudogene. The CDR3 contains 16 residues. The DNA for the CDR3 is TGTGCCAGCAGCCCGGGTCTTCGAGACAACAGGCCCGAGCAGTACTTC. Translated: CASSPGLRDNRPEQYF.

The V call is TRBV15, the J call TRBJ2-7; D is perhaps TRBD1 (6 bases). Germline-derived CDR1 and CDR2 are LNHNV and YYDKDF (reference sequence). The CDR3 is 17 residues long. The V gene lost 1 base and the J gene lost 0 bases, with 16 bases spanning the gap. The CDR3 is CATSRADGGPSSYEQYF. CDR3 DNA sequence: TGTGCCACCAGCAGAGCCGATGGGGGCCCTAGCTCCTACGAGCAGTACTTC.

V usage is TRBV28 and J usage is TRBJ1-5; perhaps TRBD1 as D (5 bases). The ends were cut back, 5 bases at V and 3 bases at J, with 23 bases in the middle. Germline CDR1 MDHEN, CDR2 SYDVKM. The CDR3 sequence is 18 residues long. The CDR3 region has the DNA TGTGCCAGCAGTACCTGGTCGCGGGGGAAGGGGAACAATCAGCCCCAGCATTTT. It codes for CASSTWSRGKGNNQPQHF.